This T cell receptor (beta chain) was identified during a study of beta chain features in type 1 diabetes. For the study at large: Analysis included more than 90 million sorted cells drawn from all samples.

About this clone: Its antigen remains unknown.

Since all of the isolated RNA was reverse transcribed, expressed TCRB transcripts were what got sequenced. Produced via immunoSEQ multiplex PCR; TCRdb's table is partial and in-frame only. This sample has fewer than 45,000 clones, with 66% found just once. Germline CDR1 reads ENHRY; CDR2 reads SYGVKD. V gave up 6 bases and J gave up 7 bases; unmatched junction bases: 5. CDR3 length: 15 residues. Study-wide points: Patients and controls would share equally any PCR tilt toward shorter templates. At VDJ recombination sites, type 1 diabetes patients had fewer insertions and more deleted nucleotides. Across all four CD4+ subsets, people with type 1 diabetes showed modestly shorter TCRB CDR3s.

This receptor was obtained from a man aged 25-45 years with type 1 diabetes. Some clones in this sample may be carry-over from other donors' samples. Material for sequencing was Tregs from blood. The chain has TRBV10-3 and TRBJ2-1, with TRBD2 matching 14 bases. For the CDR3, the DNA is TGTGCCATCAGGGGGACTAGCGGGGGTAGAAATGAGCAGTTCTTC. Its translation is CAIRGTSGGRNEQFF.